This T cell receptor beta chain was captured by sequencing in a study of blood T cell repertoires in COVID-19. Study details: There were acute and convalescent COVID-19 samples, and they came from the United States, Italy and Spain. In each case, the material was cDNA or gDNA derived from T cells, B-cell-depleted T cells, or PBMCs.

V shed 7 bases, J shed 0 bases, and the junction held 8 bases outside the gene matches. This CDR3 has 14 amino acids. Germline V CDR1 and CDR2: SQVTM, ANQGSEA. Clones were read by immunoSEQ multiplex PCR, and TCRdb kept only the in-frame ones, dropping some. The sample holds around 300,000 clones, 90% seen once. The Seattle patients joined while their infection was active and were tracked longitudinally afterward. This clonotype was sampled from a woman aged 40 to 50 with COVID-19, enrolled during active disease. This chain links TRBV29-1 with TRBJ1-1; TRBD1 matches at 7 bases. Material: peripheral blood. In DNA, the CDR3 is TGCAGCGCCGCCAAGACAGGGATGAACACTGAAGCTTTCTTT. Its translation is CSAAKTGMNTEAFF.